A selection of T cell receptor beta chains follows, all from one sample in a study of blood T cell repertoires in COVID-19. TCRdb's copy holds only in-frame clones and misses some; the assay was immunoSEQ multiplex PCR. The sample has roughly 290,000 clones; 80% to 90% are singletons. The sequencing sample was made of peripheral blood. The source is a man in his thirties or forties with acute or convalescent COVID-19. The CDR3 runs from the conserved cysteine through the conserved F or W. D genes are given only for firm matches. Clone sizes are given selectively: once, few, many, or a class where the clone is expanded.

j_call: TRBJ2-1; d_call: TRBD2; v_call: TRBV6-5; clone_size: -; cdr3_aa: CASSYREGTGWFF; cdr3_nt: TGTGCCAGCAGTTACCGGGAGGGGACGGGCTGGTTCTTC
j_call: TRBJ1-4; d_call: -; v_call: TRBV28; clone_size: few; cdr3_aa: CASSFHNEKLFF; cdr3_nt: TGTGCCAGCAGTTTTCATAATGAAAAACTGTTTTTT
j_call: TRBJ1-1; d_call: -; v_call: TRBV3-1/TRBV3-2; clone_size: once; cdr3_aa: CASSHSGRNAEAFF; cdr3_nt: TGTGCCAGCAGCCACTCGGGTAGGAACGCTGAAGCTTTCTTT
j_call: TRBJ2-4; d_call: -; v_call: TRBV3-1/TRBV3-2; clone_size: -; cdr3_aa: CASSQTGAKNIQYF; cdr3_nt: TGTGCCAGCAGCCAAACAGGCGCCAAAAACATTCAGTACTTC
j_call: TRBJ2-7; d_call: TRBD1; v_call: TRBV2; clone_size: -; cdr3_aa: CASSTMGQGEQYF; cdr3_nt: TGTGCCAGCAGCACAATGGGACAGGGCGAGCAGTACTTC
j_call: TRBJ1-6; d_call: TRBD1; v_call: TRBV27; clone_size: -; cdr3_aa: CASSYQGASSPLHF; cdr3_nt: TGTGCCAGCAGTTATCAGGGGGCCAGTTCACCCCTCCACTTT
j_call: TRBJ2-2; d_call: -; v_call: TRBV7-9; clone_size: few; cdr3_aa: CASSLVVFPGELFF; cdr3_nt: TGTGCCAGCAGCTTAGTAGTATTTCCCGGGGAGCTGTTTTTT
j_call: TRBJ1-4; d_call: -; v_call: TRBV4-2; clone_size: -; cdr3_aa: CASSQVLGAKNEKLFF; cdr3_nt: TGTGCCAGCAGCCAAGTACTGGGCGCCAAGAATGAAAAACTGTTTTTT
j_call: TRBJ1-3; d_call: -; v_call: TRBV2; clone_size: -; cdr3_aa: CASRVQIRSGNTIYF; cdr3_nt: TGTGCCAGCAGGGTGCAGATCCGCTCTGGAAACACCATATATTTT
j_call: TRBJ2-7; d_call: -; v_call: TRBV27; clone_size: -; cdr3_aa: CASRQTTLGGRVSEQYF; cdr3_nt: TGTGCCAGCAGACAGACCACACTGGGGGGGCGAGTCTCCGAGCAGTACTTC
j_call: TRBJ2-1; d_call: TRBD2; v_call: TRBV11-2; clone_size: -; cdr3_aa: CASSSTGTSLSGEFF; cdr3_nt: TGTGCCAGCAGCTCGACCGGGACTAGCTTATCGGGGGAGTTCTTC
j_call: TRBJ1-2; d_call: TRBD1; v_call: TRBV11-2; clone_size: -; cdr3_aa: CASSPRQGSYGYTF; cdr3_nt: TGTGCCAGCAGCCCAAGACAGGGGAGCTATGGCTACACCTTC
j_call: TRBJ1-5; d_call: -; v_call: TRBV18; clone_size: -; cdr3_aa: CASSSDSSGQPQHF; cdr3_nt: TGTGCCAGCTCGTCCGACAGCTCAGGGCAGCCCCAGCATTTT
j_call: TRBJ2-3; d_call: -; v_call: TRBV14; clone_size: -; cdr3_aa: CASSQGSTRTQYF; cdr3_nt: TGTGCCAGCAGCCAAGGTTCGACAAGGACGCAGTATTTT
j_call: TRBJ1-3; d_call: TRBD1; v_call: TRBV5-8; clone_size: -; cdr3_aa: CASSFMTGANTIYF; cdr3_nt: TGTGCCAGCAGCTTTATGACAGGGGCGAACACCATATATTTT
j_call: TRBJ1-3; d_call: -; v_call: TRBV11-2; clone_size: -; cdr3_aa: CASSLIQSPSSGNTIYF; cdr3_nt: TGTGCCAGCAGCTTAATCCAGAGCCCTAGCTCTGGAAACACCATATATTTT
j_call: TRBJ1-6; d_call: -; v_call: TRBV5-6; clone_size: -; cdr3_aa: CASSLYGNSPLHF; cdr3_nt: TGTGCCAGCAGCTTGTATGGCAATTCACCCCTCCACTTT
j_call: TRBJ2-5; d_call: -; v_call: TRBV3-1/TRBV3-2; clone_size: -; cdr3_aa: CASSHLETQYF; cdr3_nt: TGTGCCAGCAGCCACCTAGAGACCCAGTACTTC
j_call: TRBJ2-5; d_call: TRBD2; v_call: TRBV7-2; clone_size: -; cdr3_aa: CASSLALGLAGGHRETQYF; cdr3_nt: TGTGCCAGCAGCTTAGCGCTGGGACTAGCGGGGGGGCATCGGGAGACCCAGTACTTC
j_call: TRBJ1-3; d_call: -; v_call: TRBV5-1; clone_size: -; cdr3_aa: CASSPIGNTIYF; cdr3_nt: TGCGCCAGCAGCCCCATTGGAAACACCATATATTTT
j_call: TRBJ1-1; d_call: -; v_call: TRBV6-2/TRBV6-3; clone_size: -; cdr3_aa: CASSWTLNTEAFF; cdr3_nt: TGTGCCAGCAGCTGGACTCTGAACACTGAAGCTTTCTTT
j_call: TRBJ2-2; d_call: -; v_call: TRBV7-9; clone_size: -; cdr3_aa: CASSRGQRTGELFF; cdr3_nt: TGTGCCAGCAGCCGCGGACAGAGAACCGGGGAGCTGTTTTTT
j_call: TRBJ1-1; d_call: TRBD1; v_call: TRBV18; clone_size: -; cdr3_aa: CASSPRGQGDTEAFF; cdr3_nt: TGTGCCAGCTCACCAAGGGGACAGGGGGACACTGAAGCTTTCTTT
j_call: TRBJ1-1; d_call: -; v_call: TRBV12-2; clone_size: few; cdr3_aa: CASRNRGSPDTEAFF; cdr3_nt: TGTGCAAGTCGTAACAGGGGGAGCCCAGACACTGAAGCTTTCTTT
j_call: TRBJ2-7; d_call: -; v_call: TRBV6-5; clone_size: -; cdr3_aa: CATTQGRSSSYEQYF; cdr3_nt: TGTGCCACCACCCAGGGCCGCTCAAGCTCCTACGAGCAGTACTTC
j_call: TRBJ2-7; d_call: -; v_call: TRBV6-5; clone_size: -; cdr3_aa: CASRRQQSYEQYF; cdr3_nt: TGTGCCAGCAGGCGCCAACAGTCCTACGAGCAGTACTTC
j_call: TRBJ1-2; d_call: -; v_call: TRBV4-1; clone_size: -; cdr3_aa: CASSQGHRVGSNYGYTF; cdr3_nt: TGCGCCAGCAGCCAAGGACACAGGGTCGGTTCTAACTATGGCTACACCTTC
j_call: TRBJ1-6; d_call: -; v_call: TRBV2; clone_size: -; cdr3_aa: CASTRAAGRNSPLHF; cdr3_nt: TGTGCCAGCACCCGCGCTGCGGGGAGAAATTCACCCCTCCACTTT
j_call: TRBJ1-5; d_call: -; v_call: TRBV5-1; clone_size: -; cdr3_aa: CASRKEGGNQPQHF; cdr3_nt: TGCGCCAGCAGAAAAGAGGGGGGCAATCAGCCCCAGCATTTT
j_call: TRBJ1-2; d_call: TRBD1; v_call: TRBV27; clone_size: -; cdr3_aa: CASSPPGQGADGYTF; cdr3_nt: TGTGCCAGCAGCCCTCCGGGACAGGGGGCGGATGGCTACACCTTC
j_call: TRBJ2-7; d_call: TRBD1; v_call: TRBV28; clone_size: -; cdr3_aa: CASRTHRQGGSYEQYF; cdr3_nt: TGTGCCAGCAGGACCCACCGACAGGGGGGATCCTACGAGCAGTACTTC
j_call: TRBJ2-7; d_call: -; v_call: TRBV20-1; clone_size: -; cdr3_aa: CSASGRNEQYF; cdr3_nt: TGCAGTGCTTCGGGGAGGAACGAGCAGTACTTC
j_call: TRBJ1-4; d_call: -; v_call: TRBV5-4; clone_size: -; cdr3_aa: CASSRKDSQIEKLFF; cdr3_nt: TGTGCCAGCAGCCGGAAGGACAGCCAGATTGAAAAACTGTTTTTT
j_call: TRBJ1-2; d_call: TRBD1; v_call: TRBV2; clone_size: once; cdr3_aa: CASSDDRASYGYTF; cdr3_nt: TGTGCCAGCAGTGACGACAGGGCTTCCTATGGCTACACCTTC
j_call: TRBJ2-7; d_call: -; v_call: TRBV15; clone_size: -; cdr3_aa: CATSRDYSYEQYF; cdr3_nt: TGTGCCACCAGCAGAGATTACTCCTACGAGCAGTACTTC
j_call: TRBJ2-1; d_call: -; v_call: TRBV3-1/TRBV3-2; clone_size: -; cdr3_aa: CASSQDIGGYSYNEQFF; cdr3_nt: TGTGCCAGCAGCCAAGATATCGGGGGTTATTCCTACAATGAGCAGTTCTTC
j_call: TRBJ1-1; d_call: TRBD1; v_call: TRBV18; clone_size: -; cdr3_aa: CASPQGAGTEAFF; cdr3_nt: TGTGCCAGCCCACAGGGGGCTGGCACTGAAGCTTTCTTT
j_call: TRBJ1-2; d_call: -; v_call: TRBV5-6; clone_size: -; cdr3_aa: CASSPGITGGYTF; cdr3_nt: TGTGCCAGCAGCCCAGGGATCACTGGGGGCTACACCTTC
j_call: TRBJ1-1; d_call: -; v_call: TRBV28; clone_size: -; cdr3_aa: CASSFGGADTEAFF; cdr3_nt: TGTGCCAGCAGTTTCGGTGGAGCTGACACTGAAGCTTTCTTT
j_call: TRBJ1-2; d_call: TRBD1; v_call: TRBV6-5; clone_size: -; cdr3_aa: CASSGTGEMGYTF; cdr3_nt: TGTGCCAGCTCCGGGACAGGGGAAATGGGCTACACCTTC
j_call: TRBJ2-1; d_call: TRBD1; v_call: TRBV5-1; clone_size: -; cdr3_aa: CASSQRTGDNEQFF; cdr3_nt: TGCGCCAGCAGTCAAAGGACAGGAGACAATGAGCAGTTCTTC
j_call: TRBJ1-4; d_call: -; v_call: TRBV12-3/TRBV12-4; clone_size: -; cdr3_aa: CASSFIQAEKLFF; cdr3_nt: TGTGCCAGCAGTTTCATCCAGGCTGAAAAACTGTTTTTT
j_call: TRBJ2-7; d_call: TRBD2; v_call: TRBV14; clone_size: -; cdr3_aa: CASSQDPLAGAALKYF; cdr3_nt: TGTGCCAGCAGCCAAGATCCCCTAGCGGGGGCAGCCTTAAAGTACTTC
j_call: TRBJ2-3; d_call: -; v_call: TRBV12-3/TRBV12-4; clone_size: -; cdr3_aa: CASSLVGTDTQYF; cdr3_nt: TGTGCCAGCAGTTTGGTCGGGACAGATACGCAGTATTTT
j_call: TRBJ1-5; d_call: -; v_call: TRBV19; clone_size: -; cdr3_aa: CASSMRGASNQPQHF; cdr3_nt: TGTGCCAGTAGTATGCGGGGGGCTAGCAATCAGCCCCAGCATTTT
j_call: TRBJ2-7; d_call: TRBD1; v_call: TRBV12-5; clone_size: -; cdr3_aa: CASGSPRDRGHEQYF; cdr3_nt: TGTGCTAGTGGTTCACCCCGGGACAGGGGACACGAGCAGTACTTC
j_call: TRBJ2-3; d_call: -; v_call: TRBV9; clone_size: -; cdr3_aa: CASSAPRGTSPTQYF; cdr3_nt: TGTGCCAGCAGCGCCCCGCGGGGAACGAGTCCTACGCAGTATTTT
j_call: TRBJ1-5; d_call: TRBD1; v_call: TRBV6-6; clone_size: -; cdr3_aa: CASSPQGARYQPQHF; cdr3_nt: TGTGCCAGCAGTCCACAGGGGGCGCGTTATCAGCCCCAGCATTTT
j_call: TRBJ1-4; d_call: -; v_call: TRBV9; clone_size: -; cdr3_aa: CASSGPRGEKLFF; cdr3_nt: TGTGCCAGCAGCGGGCCTCGAGGGGAAAAACTGTTTTTT
j_call: TRBJ1-5; d_call: TRBD1; v_call: TRBV9; clone_size: -; cdr3_aa: CASSADQGVGQPQHF; cdr3_nt: TGTGCCAGCAGCGCAGACCAGGGGGTCGGTCAGCCCCAGCATTTT
j_call: TRBJ2-7; d_call: -; v_call: TRBV29-1; clone_size: -; cdr3_aa: CSVKRHYEQYF; cdr3_nt: TGCAGCGTTAAAAGACACTACGAGCAGTACTTC
j_call: TRBJ1-1; d_call: -; v_call: TRBV9; clone_size: -; cdr3_aa: CASSVNGGNTEAFF; cdr3_nt: TGTGCCAGCAGCGTCAACGGGGGTAACACTGAAGCTTTCTTT
j_call: TRBJ1-5; d_call: -; v_call: TRBV30; clone_size: -; cdr3_aa: CAWSDQGYQPQHF; cdr3_nt: TGTGCCTGGAGTGATCAGGGATATCAGCCCCAGCATTTT
j_call: TRBJ2-1; d_call: TRBD2; v_call: TRBV7-8; clone_size: -; cdr3_aa: CASSPGLAGPGGQFF; cdr3_nt: TGTGCCAGCAGCCCTGGACTAGCGGGACCTGGAGGGCAGTTCTTC
j_call: TRBJ2-1; d_call: TRBD2; v_call: TRBV19; clone_size: -; cdr3_aa: CASSTPLTSGGFSSYNEQFF; cdr3_nt: TGTGCCAGTAGTACTCCACTGACTAGCGGGGGGTTTAGCTCCTACAATGAGCAGTTCTTC
j_call: TRBJ2-5; d_call: -; v_call: TRBV28; clone_size: once; cdr3_aa: CASSPWDSKETQYF; cdr3_nt: TGTGCCAGCAGCCCCTGGGACTCCAAAGAGACCCAGTACTTC